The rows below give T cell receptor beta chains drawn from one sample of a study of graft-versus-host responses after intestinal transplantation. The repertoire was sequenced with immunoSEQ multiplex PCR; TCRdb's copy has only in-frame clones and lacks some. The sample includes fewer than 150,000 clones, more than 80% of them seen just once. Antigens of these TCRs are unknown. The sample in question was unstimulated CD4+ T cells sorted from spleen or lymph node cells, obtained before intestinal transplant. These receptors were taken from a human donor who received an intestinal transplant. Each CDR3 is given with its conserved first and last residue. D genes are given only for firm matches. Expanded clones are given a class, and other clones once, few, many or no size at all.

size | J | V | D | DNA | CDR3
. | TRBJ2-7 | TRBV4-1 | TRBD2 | TGCGCCAGCAGCCAAGACAGCGGACTAGCGGGGCTATCCTACGAGCAGTACTTC | CASSQDSGLAGLSYEQYF
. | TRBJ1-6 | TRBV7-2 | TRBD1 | TGTGCCAGCAGCCAGACAGGGGGACATTCACCCCTCCACTTT | CASSQTGGHSPLHF
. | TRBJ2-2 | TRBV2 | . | TGTGCCAGCAGCGGGGACACCGGGGAGCTGTTTTTT | CASSGDTGELFF
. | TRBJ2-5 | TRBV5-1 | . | TGCGCCAGCAGCTTGGGGGGATCAGGGAGGGAGACCCAGTACTTC | CASSLGGSGRETQYF
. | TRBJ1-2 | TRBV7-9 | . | TGTGCCAGCAGCTCGTCCGACCGAGGGGGATCCTATGGCTACACCTTC | CASSSSDRGGSYGYTF
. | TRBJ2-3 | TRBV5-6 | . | TGTGCCAGCAGCTTGGTAACAGGGTCGGGCACAGATACGCAGTATTTT | CASSLVTGSGTDTQYF
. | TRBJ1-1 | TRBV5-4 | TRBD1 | TGTGCCAGCAGCTCTGAACAGGGGAGAACTGAAGCTTTCTTT | CASSSEQGRTEAFF
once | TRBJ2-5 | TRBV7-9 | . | TGTGCCAGCAGCCCCAGGGCCCAATCACGGGAGCAGTACTTC | CASSPRAQSREQYF
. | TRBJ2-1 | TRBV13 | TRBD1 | TGTGCCAGCAGCTTGGCCGGGACAGGGGATAGGGAGCAGTTCTTC | CASSLAGTGDREQFF
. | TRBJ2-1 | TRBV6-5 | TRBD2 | TGTGCCAGTAACGTAGGACTAGCGGGGGCCTTAGTACAGTTCTTC | CASNVGLAGALVQFF
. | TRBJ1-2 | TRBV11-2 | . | TGTGCCAGCAGCCCGGATCCCGGGGCCTATGGCTACACCTTC | CASSPDPGAYGYTF
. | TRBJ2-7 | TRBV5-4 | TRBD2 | TGTGCCAGCAGCTTCGCCGGACTAGCGGACTCCTACGAGCAGTACTTC | CASSFAGLADSYEQYF
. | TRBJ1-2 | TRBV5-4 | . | TGTGCCAGCAGCTTAGTCATAGGGATACGAGCTAACTATGGCTACACCTTC | CASSLVIGIRANYGYTF
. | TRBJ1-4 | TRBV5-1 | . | TGCGCCAGCAGCTTGGACGGGGAGCAAAATGAAAAACTGTTTTTT | CASSLDGEQNEKLFF
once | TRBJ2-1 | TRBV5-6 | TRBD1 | TGTGCCAGCAGCAAGCCGGGACAGGGGGCAGGGGAGCAGTTCTTC | CASSKPGQGAGEQFF
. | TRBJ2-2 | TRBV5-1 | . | TGCGCCAGCAGCTTGTTGGACACCGGGGAGCTGTTTTTT | CASSLLDTGELFF
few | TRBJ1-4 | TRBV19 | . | TGTGCCAGTAGTGCCCAGGGAGCTAATGAAAAACTGTTTTTT | CASSAQGANEKLFF